This passage covers 8 T cell receptor beta chains from one sample sequenced in a study of blood T cell repertoires in COVID-19. The repertoire was sequenced with immunoSEQ multiplex PCR; TCRdb's copy has only in-frame clones and lacks some. The sample has 130,000 or so clones, around 85% seen once. Source material: peripheral blood. Every receptor here comes from a human donor in a cohort sampled during active COVID-19.

This clone was seen a single time. This chain uses TRBV4-1 with TRBJ1-2; D not resolved. The germline V and J ends were trimmed by 0 bases and 2 bases, with 19 bases remaining between them. CDR3 length equals 18 residues. Germline V CDR1 and CDR2: MGHRA, YSYEKL. The CDR3 bases are TGCGCCAGCAGCCAAGATTTCGGTGCGGCAGATCGGAACTATGGCTACACCTTC. Translation: CASSQDFGAADRNYGYTF.

The chain combines TRBV21-1 with TRBJ1-5. TRBV21-1 is reported as a pseudogene. This CDR3 has 17 amino acids. This CDR3 is CASSLTRGVPWNQPQHF. CDR3 DNA: TGTGCCAGCAGCCTCACACGGGGGGTTCCTTGGAATCAGCCCCAGCATTTT.

The chain employs TRBV7-9 and TRBJ2-1; perhaps TRBD2 as D (6 bases). Trimming shortened V by 3 bases and J by 10 bases, and 10 bases separated the two germline ends. The germline gives CDR1 SEHNR, CDR2 FQNEAQ (reference sequence). The CDR3 length is 12 residues. The chain's CDR3 is CASSFDRGEQFF. The DNA for the CDR3 is TGTGCCAGCAGCTTTGACCGGGGGGAGCAGTTCTTC.

The chain uses TRBV19 and TRBJ2-2; 11 bases match TRBD2. Germline V CDR1 and CDR2: LNHDA, SQIVND (reference sequence). The J segment lost 2 bases and the V segment lost 6 bases, leaving 5 bases of the junction unmatched. This CDR3 spans 16 amino acids. The CDR3 nucleotides read TGTGCCAGTAGCAATCTAGCGGGAGGTAACACCGGGGAGCTGTTTTTT. Translation: CASSNLAGGNTGELFF. Full variable domain (rest looked up from reference TRBV19 and TRBJ2-2): DGGITQSPKYLFRKEGQNVTLSCEQNLNHDAMYWYRQDPGQGLRLIYYSQIVNDFQKGDIAEGYSVSREKKESFPLTVTSAQKNPTAFYLCASSNLAGGNTGELFFGEGSRLTVL.

V is TRBV25-1 and J is TRBJ1-2; tentative D call: TRBD1 (6 bases). CDR1 is MGHDK, CDR2 SYGVNS, per germline. V lost 1 base and J lost 11, with 17 bases in between. This CDR3 region has 14 residues. The CDR3 loop reads CASSELWGGARYTF. CDR3 coding DNA: TGTGCCAGCAGTGAATTGTGGGGGGGCGCGAGGTACACCTTC.

V and J are TRBV4-2 and TRBJ1-2, with D perhaps TRBD1 (6 bases). The length of the CDR3 is 15 residues. CDR1 LGHNA and CDR2 YNFKEQ come from the germline V gene. V lost 0 bases to trimming and J lost 5 bases, with 13 bases between them. The CDR3 coding sequence is TGTGCCAGCAGCCAAGAGGCCAGGGGAATGTATGGCTACACCTTC. Translation: CASSQEARGMYGYTF.

Note on this clone: The same CDR3 arises from other DNA sequences in this sample as well. V and J are TRBV2 and TRBJ1-2; 9 nucleotides align to TRBD1. CDR1 is SNHLY and CDR2 is FYNNEI in the germline V gene. V lost 6 bases and J lost 8; bases outside the gene matches: 4. This CDR3 comprises 12 residues. CDR3: CASSGDRVGYTF. CDR3 in DNA: TGTGCCAGCAGCGGGGACAGGGTCGGCTACACCTTC.

This chain connects TRBV2 to TRBJ2-1, with TRBD1 matching 9 bases. Germline V gene sequence: CDR1 SNHLY, CDR2 FYNNEI. The CDR3 is made up of 18 amino acids. V was clipped by 5 bases and J by 0 bases; unmatched bases: 11. The CDR3 is CASSIRDRATYSYNEQFF. As DNA, the CDR3 is TGTGCCAGCAGTATCCGGGACAGGGCAACCTACTCCTACAATGAGCAGTTCTTC.